The following is a T cell receptor beta chain sequence with its context. Its target is not known. The sample comes from a study of spatial heterogeneity in lung cancer. Study-level information: After resection, follow-up PBMC samples were sequenced when available, at a median of about 26 months later. Detection consistently captured more beta-chain sequences than alpha-chain sequences. Notes on the study in general: Ubiquitous expanded tumor TCRs were observed in blood more at resection than follow-up.

Indicated time point: blood at routine non-recurrence follow-up after resection. Sequencing was performed on whole RNA extracted from tumor and nontumor lung tissue, or from frozen PBMC, and the material was left unsorted. The V end lost 6 bases, the J end lost 3 bases, and 17 bases lay between the germline ends. There are 15 residues in the CDR3. CDR1 is DFQATT, CDR2 SNEGSKA, per germline (reference sequence). A unique molecular identifier was attached to every TCR cDNA molecule. One entry per CDR3 protein, called by TCRdb with MiXCR from the 5' RACE reads. The top ten clones hold roughly 37% of a sample with about 50,000 distinct CDR3 sequences, around 7.7% of them seen once.

V usage is TRBV20-1 and J usage is TRBJ1-4; no definite D call. The sequence derives from a female donor with early-stage non-small cell lung cancer. The specimen comprised PBMCs, sampled at follow-up. CDR3 sequence: CSALRLGGANEKLFF. The CDR3 region has the DNA TGCAGTGCCCTGCGGCTTGGAGGTGCTAATGAAAAACTGTTTTTT.